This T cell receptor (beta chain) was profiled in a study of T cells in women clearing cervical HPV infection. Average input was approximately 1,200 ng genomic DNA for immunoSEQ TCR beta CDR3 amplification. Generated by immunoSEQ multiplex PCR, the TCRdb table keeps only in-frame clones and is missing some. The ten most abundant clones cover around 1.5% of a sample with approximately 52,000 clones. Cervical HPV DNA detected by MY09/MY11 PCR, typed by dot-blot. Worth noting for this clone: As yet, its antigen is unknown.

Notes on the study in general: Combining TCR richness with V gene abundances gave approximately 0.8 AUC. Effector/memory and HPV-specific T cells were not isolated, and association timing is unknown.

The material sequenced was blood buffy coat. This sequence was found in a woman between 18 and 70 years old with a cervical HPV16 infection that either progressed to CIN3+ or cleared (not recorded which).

The CDR3 protein is CASSVYGELFF. The sequenced CDR3 bases are TGCGCCAGCAGCGTTTACGGGGAG. The chain has TRBV5-1 and TRBJ2-2, with unresolved D. Sequencing ends 3 residues short of the CDR3 end; the germline J gene provides the rest. Between the trimmed V and J ends, which lost 4 bases and 7 bases, there was a span of 5 bases. Germline values: CDR1 SGHRS, CDR2 YFSETQ. This CDR3 has 11 residues.